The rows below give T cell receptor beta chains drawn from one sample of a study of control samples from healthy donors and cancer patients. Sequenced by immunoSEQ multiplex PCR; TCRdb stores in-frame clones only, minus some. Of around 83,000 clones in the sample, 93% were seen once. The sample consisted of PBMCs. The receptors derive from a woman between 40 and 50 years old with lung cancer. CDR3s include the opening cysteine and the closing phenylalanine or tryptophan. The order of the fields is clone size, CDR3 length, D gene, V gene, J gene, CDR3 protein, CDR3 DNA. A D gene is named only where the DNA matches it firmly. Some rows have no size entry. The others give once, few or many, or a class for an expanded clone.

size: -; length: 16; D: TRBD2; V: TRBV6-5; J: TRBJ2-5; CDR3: CASSYSAGEYQETQYF; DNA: TGTGCCAGCAGTTACTCGGCGGGGGAGTACCAAGAGACCCAGTACTTC
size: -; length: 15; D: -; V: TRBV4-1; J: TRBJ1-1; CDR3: CASSQVVGQNTEAFF; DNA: TGCGCCAGCAGCCAAGTGGTGGGACAGAACACTGAAGCTTTCTTT
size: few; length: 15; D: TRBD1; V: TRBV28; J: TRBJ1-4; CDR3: CASSPRGQKNEKLFF; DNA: TGTGCCAGCAGCCCCAGGGGACAGAAGAATGAAAAACTGTTTTTT
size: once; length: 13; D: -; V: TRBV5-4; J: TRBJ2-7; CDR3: CASRPEGFGEQYF; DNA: TGTGCCAGCAGACCCGAGGGGTTTGGCGAGCAGTACTTC
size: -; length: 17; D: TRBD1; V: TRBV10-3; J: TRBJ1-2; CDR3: CAISESVLDREDYGYTF; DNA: TGTGCCATCAGTGAGTCAGTATTGGACAGGGAAGACTATGGCTACACCTTC
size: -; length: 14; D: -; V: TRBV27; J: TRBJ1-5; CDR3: CASSLTAGNQPQHF; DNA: TGTGCCAGCAGCCTGACAGCTGGCAATCAGCCCCAGCATTTT
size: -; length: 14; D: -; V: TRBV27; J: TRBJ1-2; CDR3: CASSFSDQNYGYTF; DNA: TGTGCCAGCAGTTTTTCAGATCAGAACTATGGCTACACCTTC
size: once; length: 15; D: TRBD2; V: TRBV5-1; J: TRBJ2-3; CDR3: CASSLRGLKAGTQYF; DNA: TGCGCCAGCAGCTTGAGGGGACTAAAAGCAGGTACGCAGTATTTT
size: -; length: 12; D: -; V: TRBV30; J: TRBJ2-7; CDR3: CAWSERDYEQYF; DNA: TGTGCCTGGAGTGAACGGGACTACGAGCAGTACTTC
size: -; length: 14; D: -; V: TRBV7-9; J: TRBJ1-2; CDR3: CASSPPTGFYGYTF; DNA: TGTGCCAGCAGCCCCCCTACGGGGTTCTATGGCTACACCTTC
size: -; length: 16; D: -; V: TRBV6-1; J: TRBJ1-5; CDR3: CASSEIQGAVREPQHF; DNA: TGTGCCAGCAGTGAAATACAGGGAGCCGTGAGGGAACCCCAGCATTTT
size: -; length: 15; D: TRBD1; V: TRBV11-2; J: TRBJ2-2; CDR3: CASSFGDRNTGELFF; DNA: TGTGCCAGCAGCTTTGGGGACAGGAACACCGGGGAGCTGTTTTTT
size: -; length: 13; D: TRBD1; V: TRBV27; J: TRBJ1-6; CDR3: CASSRDRPSPLHF; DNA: TGTGCCAGCAGTAGGGACAGGCCTTCACCCCTCCACTTT
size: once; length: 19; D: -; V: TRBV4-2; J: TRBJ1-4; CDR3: CASSRRPLPDLVGNEKLFF; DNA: TGTGCCAGCAGCCGCCGCCCCCTCCCGGACTTAGTCGGGAACGAAAAACTGTTTTTT
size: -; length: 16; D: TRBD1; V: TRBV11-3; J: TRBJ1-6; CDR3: CASSSHPTGHNSPLHF; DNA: TGTGCCAGCAGCTCCCACCCGACAGGGCACAATTCACCCCTCCACTTT
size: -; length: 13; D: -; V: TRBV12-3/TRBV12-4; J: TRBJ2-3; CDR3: CASSLYFGDTQYF; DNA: TGTGCCAGCAGTTTGTACTTCGGAGATACGCAGTATTTT
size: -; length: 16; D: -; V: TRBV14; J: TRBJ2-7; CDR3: CASSLRARGFSHEQYF; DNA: TGTGCCAGCAGCCTCCGAGCCAGGGGTTTTTCCCACGAGCAGTACTTC
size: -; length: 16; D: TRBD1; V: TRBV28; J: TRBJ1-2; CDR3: CASSRMGDRDFYGYTF; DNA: TGTGCCAGCAGTCGGATGGGGGACAGGGATTTCTATGGCTACACCTTC
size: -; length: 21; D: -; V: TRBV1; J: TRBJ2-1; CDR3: CTSSQDGLRAGAPAEYNEQFF; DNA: TGCACCAGCAGCCAAGATGGGCTACGGGCGGGGGCCCCTGCCGAATACAATGAGCAGTTCTTC
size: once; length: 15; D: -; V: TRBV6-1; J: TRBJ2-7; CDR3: CASSETGTVPYEQYF; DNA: TGTGCCAGCAGTGAGACCGGGACGGTCCCCTACGAGCAGTACTTC
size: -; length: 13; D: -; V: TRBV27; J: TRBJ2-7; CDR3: CASSLGKAYEQYF; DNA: TGTGCCAGCAGCCTGGGGAAGGCCTACGAGCAGTACTTC
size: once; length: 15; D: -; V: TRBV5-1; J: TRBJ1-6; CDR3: CASSLEGTYNSPLHF; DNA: TGCGCCAGCAGCTTGGAGGGCACCTATAATTCACCCCTCCACTTT
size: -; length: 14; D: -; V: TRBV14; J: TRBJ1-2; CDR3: CASSALGTSNGYTF; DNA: TGTGCCAGCAGCGCACTTGGGACATCAAATGGCTACACCTTC
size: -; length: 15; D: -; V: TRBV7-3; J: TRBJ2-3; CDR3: CASSLSLGTTDTQYF; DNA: TGTGCCAGCAGCTTAAGCTTGGGCACCACAGATACGCAGTATTTT
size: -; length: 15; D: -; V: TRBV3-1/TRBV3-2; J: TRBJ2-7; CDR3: CASSQVRSYLHEQYF; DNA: TGTGCCAGCAGCCAAGTCCGCAGCTACCTCCACGAGCAGTACTTC
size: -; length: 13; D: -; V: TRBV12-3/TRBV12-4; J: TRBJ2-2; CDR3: CASSSTDTGELFF; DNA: TGTGCCAGCAGTTCCACAGACACCGGGGAGCTGTTTTTT
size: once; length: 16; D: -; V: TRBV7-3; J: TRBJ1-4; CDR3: CASRPTTTATNEKLFF; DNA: TGTGCCAGCAGACCGACAACAACCGCAACTAATGAAAAACTGTTTTTT
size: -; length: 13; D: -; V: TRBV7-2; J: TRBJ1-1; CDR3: CASSLDLGHVAFF; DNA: TGTGCCAGCAGCTTAGATCTGGGCCACGTCGCTTTCTTT
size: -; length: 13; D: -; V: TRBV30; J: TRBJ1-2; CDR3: CAWSRSGIYGYTF; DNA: TGTGCCTGGAGTCGGTCAGGCATCTATGGCTACACCTTC
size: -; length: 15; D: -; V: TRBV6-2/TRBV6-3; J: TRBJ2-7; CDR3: CASSGPVGPRHEQYF; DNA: TGTGCCAGCAGCGGACCAGTGGGGCCACGCCACGAGCAGTACTTC
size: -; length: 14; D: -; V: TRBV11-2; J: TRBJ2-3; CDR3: CASSRDAPRDTQYF; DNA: TGTGCCAGCAGTCGGGACGCCCCGCGGGATACGCAGTATTTT
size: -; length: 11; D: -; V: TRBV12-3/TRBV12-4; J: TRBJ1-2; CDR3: CASSLNYGYTF; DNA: TGTGCCAGCAGTTTGAACTATGGCTACACCTTC
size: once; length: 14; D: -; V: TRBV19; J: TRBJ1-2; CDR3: CASTRSPANYGYTF; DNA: TGTGCCAGTACCCGGTCCCCAGCTAACTATGGCTACACCTTC
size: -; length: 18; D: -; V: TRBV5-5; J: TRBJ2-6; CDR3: CASSLRSAADSGANVLTF; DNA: TGTGCCAGCAGCTTACGGTCGGCCGCCGACTCTGGGGCCAACGTCCTGACTTTC
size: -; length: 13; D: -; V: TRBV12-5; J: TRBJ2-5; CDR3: CARGRRHQETQYF; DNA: TGTGCTAGGGGTCGACGGCACCAAGAGACCCAGTACTTC
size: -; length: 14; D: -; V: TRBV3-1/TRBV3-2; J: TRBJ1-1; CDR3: CASGTWGGFSEAFF; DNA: TGTGCCAGCGGGACGTGGGGCGGCTTCTCTGAAGCTTTCTTT
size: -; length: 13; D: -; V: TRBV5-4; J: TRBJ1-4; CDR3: CASSPGGYEKLFF; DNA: TGTGCCAGCAGCCCAGGTGGATATGAAAAACTGTTTTTT
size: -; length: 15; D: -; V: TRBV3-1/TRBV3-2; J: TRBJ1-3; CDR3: CASSPRINSGNTIYF; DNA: TGTGCCAGCAGCCCTAGAATCAATTCTGGAAACACCATATATTTT
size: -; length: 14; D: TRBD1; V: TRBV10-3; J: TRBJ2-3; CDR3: CATLDRGGTDTQYF; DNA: TGTGCCACCCTGGACAGGGGAGGCACAGATACGCAGTATTTT
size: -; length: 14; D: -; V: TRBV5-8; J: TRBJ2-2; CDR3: CASSLATGIGELFF; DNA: TGTGCCAGCAGCTTGGCCACGGGGATCGGGGAGCTGTTTTTT
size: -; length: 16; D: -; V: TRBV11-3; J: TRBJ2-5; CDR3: CASSLVWETRLETQYF; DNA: TGTGCCAGCAGCTTAGTCTGGGAAACTCGTCTAGAGACCCAGTACTTC
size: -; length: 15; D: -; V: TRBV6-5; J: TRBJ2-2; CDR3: CASSLQGGIIGELFF; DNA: TGTGCCAGCAGCCTCCAGGGGGGGATCATCGGGGAGCTGTTTTTT
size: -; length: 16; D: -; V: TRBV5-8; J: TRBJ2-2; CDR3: CASSSNLTVYTGELFF; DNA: TGTGCCAGCAGCTCGAACCTTACAGTTTACACCGGGGAGCTGTTTTTT
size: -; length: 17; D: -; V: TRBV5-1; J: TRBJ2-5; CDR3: CASSRHSPGLQKETQYF; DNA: TGCGCCAGCAGCCGACACTCCCCGGGACTCCAAAAAGAGACCCAGTACTTC
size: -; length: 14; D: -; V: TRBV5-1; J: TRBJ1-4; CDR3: CASSLTVTNEKLFF; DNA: TGCGCCAGCAGCCTGACAGTAACTAATGAAAAACTGTTTTTT
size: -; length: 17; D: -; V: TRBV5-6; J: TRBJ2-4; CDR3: CASSLSVGSRKKNIQYF; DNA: TGTGCCAGCAGCTTGTCTGTGGGATCACGAAAGAAAAACATTCAGTACTTC
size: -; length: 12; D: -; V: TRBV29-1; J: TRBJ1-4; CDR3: CSVQTADEKLFF; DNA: TGCAGCGTGCAGACAGCGGATGAAAAACTGTTTTTT
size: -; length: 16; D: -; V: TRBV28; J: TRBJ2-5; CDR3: CASSALGAGVGETQYF; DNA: TGTGCCAGCAGCGCCCTGGGGGCAGGGGTTGGAGAGACCCAGTACTTC
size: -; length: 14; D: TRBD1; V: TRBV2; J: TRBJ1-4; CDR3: CATRVQGEYEKLFF; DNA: TGTGCGACCAGGGTGCAGGGGGAGTATGAAAAACTGTTTTTT
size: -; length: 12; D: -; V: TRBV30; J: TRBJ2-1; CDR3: CAWRDAHNEQFF; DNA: TGTGCCTGGAGGGACGCACACAATGAGCAGTTCTTC
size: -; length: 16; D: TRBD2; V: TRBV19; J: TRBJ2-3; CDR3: CASSPERGARTDTQYF; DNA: TGTGCCAGTAGTCCCGAGCGGGGGGCCCGCACAGATACGCAGTATTTT
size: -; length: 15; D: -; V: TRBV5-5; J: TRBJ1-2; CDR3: CASSFPPSGDGGYTF; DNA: TGTGCCAGCAGCTTCCCTCCGTCGGGAGACGGAGGCTACACCTTC
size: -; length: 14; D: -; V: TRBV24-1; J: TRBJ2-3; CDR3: CATSGSPGADTQYF; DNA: TGTGCCACCAGTGGTAGTCCCGGGGCAGATACGCAGTATTTT
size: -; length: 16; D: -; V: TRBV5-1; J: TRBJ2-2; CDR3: CASSPGTARDTGELFF; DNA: TGCGCCAGCAGCCCGGGGACGGCTCGAGACACCGGGGAGCTGTTTTTT
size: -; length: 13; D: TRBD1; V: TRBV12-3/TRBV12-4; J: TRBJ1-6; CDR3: CASSLQGRPPLHF; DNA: TGTGCCAGCAGCCTACAGGGGAGGCCACCCCTCCACTTT